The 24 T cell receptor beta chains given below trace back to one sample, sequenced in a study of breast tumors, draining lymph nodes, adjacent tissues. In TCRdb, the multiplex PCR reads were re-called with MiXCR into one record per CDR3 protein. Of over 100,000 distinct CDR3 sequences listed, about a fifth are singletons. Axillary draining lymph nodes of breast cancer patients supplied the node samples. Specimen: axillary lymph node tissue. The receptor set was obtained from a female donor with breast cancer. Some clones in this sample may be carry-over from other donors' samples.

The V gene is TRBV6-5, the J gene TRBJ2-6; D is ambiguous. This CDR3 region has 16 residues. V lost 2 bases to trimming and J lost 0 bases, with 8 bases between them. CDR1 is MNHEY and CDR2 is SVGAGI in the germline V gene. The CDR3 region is CASSYGSLSGANVLTF. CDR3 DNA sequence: TGTGCCAGCAGTTACGGCAGTCTCTCTGGGGCCAACGTCCTGACTTTC.

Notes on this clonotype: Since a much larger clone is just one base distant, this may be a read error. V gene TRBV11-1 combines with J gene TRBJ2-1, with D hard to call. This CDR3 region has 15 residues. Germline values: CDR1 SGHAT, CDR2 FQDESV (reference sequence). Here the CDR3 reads CASSSDASSYNGQFF. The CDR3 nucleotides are TGTGCCAGCAGCTCGGACGCCAGCTCCTACAATGGGCAGTTCTTC. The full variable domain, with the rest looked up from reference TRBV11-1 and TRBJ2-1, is EAEVAQSPRYKITEKSQAVAFWCDPISGHATLYWYRQILGQGPELLVQFQDESVVDDSQLPKDRFSAERLKGVDSTLKIQPAELGDSAMYLCASSSDASSYNGQFFGPGTRLTVL.

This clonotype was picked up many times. The CDR3 nucleotides are TGTGCCAGCAGCCAGTTCAGTCCTTCACCCCTCCACTTT. Translation: CASSQFSPSPLHF. The V gene is TRBV14, the J gene TRBJ1-6; D not certain. This CDR3 is 13 amino acids long. Trimming took 3 bases from V and 9 from J, leaving 9 bases between them. CDR1 is SGHDN, CDR2 FVKESK, per germline.

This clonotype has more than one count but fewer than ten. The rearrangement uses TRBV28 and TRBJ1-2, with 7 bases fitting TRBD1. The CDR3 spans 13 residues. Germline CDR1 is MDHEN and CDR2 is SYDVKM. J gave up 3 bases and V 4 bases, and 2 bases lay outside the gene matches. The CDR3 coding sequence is TGTGCCAGCAGTTCGGGACAGTACTATGGCTACACCTTC. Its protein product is CASSSGQYYGYTF.

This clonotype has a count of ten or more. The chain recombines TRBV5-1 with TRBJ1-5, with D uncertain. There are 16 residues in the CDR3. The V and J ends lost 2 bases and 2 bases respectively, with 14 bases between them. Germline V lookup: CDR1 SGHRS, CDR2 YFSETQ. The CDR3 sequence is CASSFGPDTGNQPQHF. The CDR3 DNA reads TGCGCCAGCAGCTTCGGGCCTGATACGGGCAATCAGCCCCAGCATTTT.

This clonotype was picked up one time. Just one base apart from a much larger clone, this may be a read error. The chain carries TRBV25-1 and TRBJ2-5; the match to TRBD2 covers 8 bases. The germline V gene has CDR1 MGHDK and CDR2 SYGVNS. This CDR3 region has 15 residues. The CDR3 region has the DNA TGTGCCGGCAGTGAATCGAGCGGGGGATGGGAGACCCAGTACTTC. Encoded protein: CAGSESSGGWETQYF.

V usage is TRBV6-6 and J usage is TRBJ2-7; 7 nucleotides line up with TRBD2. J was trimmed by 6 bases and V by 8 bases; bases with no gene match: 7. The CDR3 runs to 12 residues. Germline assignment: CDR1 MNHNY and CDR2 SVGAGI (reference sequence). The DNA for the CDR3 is TGTGCCAGCTGGGGGGGGAGCGCCGAGCAGTACTTC. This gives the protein CASWGGSAEQYF.

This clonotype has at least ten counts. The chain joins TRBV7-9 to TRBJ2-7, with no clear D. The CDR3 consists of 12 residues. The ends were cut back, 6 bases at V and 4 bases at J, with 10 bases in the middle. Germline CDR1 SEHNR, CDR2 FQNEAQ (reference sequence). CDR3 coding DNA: TGTGCCAGCAGTCGCGGTCAATACGAGCAGTACTTC. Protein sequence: CASSRGQYEQYF. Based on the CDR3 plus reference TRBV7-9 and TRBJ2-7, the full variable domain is DTGVSQNPRHKITKRGQNVTFRCDPISEHNRLYWYRQTLGQGPEFLTYFQNEAQLEKSRLLSDRFSAERPKGSFSTLEIQRTEQGDSAMYLCASSRGQYEQYFGPGTRLTVT.

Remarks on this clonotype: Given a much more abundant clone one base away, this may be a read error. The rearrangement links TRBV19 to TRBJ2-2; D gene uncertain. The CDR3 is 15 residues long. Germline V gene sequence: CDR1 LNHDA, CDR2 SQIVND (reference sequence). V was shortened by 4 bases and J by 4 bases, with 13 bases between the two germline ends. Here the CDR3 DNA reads TGTGCCAGTAGTAAGGCTTCTCAGTTCACCGGGGAGCTGTTTTTT. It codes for CASSKASQFTGELFF.

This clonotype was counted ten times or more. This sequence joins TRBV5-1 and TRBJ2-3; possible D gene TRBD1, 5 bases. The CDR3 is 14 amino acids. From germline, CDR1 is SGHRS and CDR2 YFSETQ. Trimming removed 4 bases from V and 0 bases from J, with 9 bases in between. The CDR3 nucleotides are TGCGCCAGCAGCCCACGACAGAGCACAGATACGCAGTATTTT. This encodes CASSPRQSTDTQYF.

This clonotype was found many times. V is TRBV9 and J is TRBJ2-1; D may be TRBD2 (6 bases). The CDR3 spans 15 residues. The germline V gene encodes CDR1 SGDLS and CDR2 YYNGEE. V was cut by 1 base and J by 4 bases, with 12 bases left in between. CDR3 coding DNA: TGTGCCAGCAGCGTAAGGGACTCGTTATACAATGAGCAGTTCTTC. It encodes CASSVRDSLYNEQFF.

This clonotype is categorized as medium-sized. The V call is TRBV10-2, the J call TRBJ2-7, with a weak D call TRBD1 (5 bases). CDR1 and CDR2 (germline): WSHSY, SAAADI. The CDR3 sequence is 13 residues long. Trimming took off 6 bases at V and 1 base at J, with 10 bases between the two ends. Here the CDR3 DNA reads TGCGCCAGCAGAAGGGGATTATCCTACGAGCAGTACTTC. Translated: CASRRGLSYEQYF.

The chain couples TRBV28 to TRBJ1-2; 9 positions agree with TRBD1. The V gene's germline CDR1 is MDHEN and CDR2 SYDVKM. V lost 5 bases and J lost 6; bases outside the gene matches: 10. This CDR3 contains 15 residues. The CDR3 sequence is CASSLLTGTGNGYTF. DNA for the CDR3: TGTGCCAGCAGTCTACTAACCGGGACAGGGAATGGCTACACCTTC.

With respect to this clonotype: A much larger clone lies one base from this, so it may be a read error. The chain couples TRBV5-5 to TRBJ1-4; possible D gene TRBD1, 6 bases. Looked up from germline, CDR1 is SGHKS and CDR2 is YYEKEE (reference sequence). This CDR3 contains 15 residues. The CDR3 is CASSLWGGQKEKPFF. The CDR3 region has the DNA TGTGCCAGCAGCTTGTGGGGGGGGCAGAAGGAAAAACCGTTTTTT.

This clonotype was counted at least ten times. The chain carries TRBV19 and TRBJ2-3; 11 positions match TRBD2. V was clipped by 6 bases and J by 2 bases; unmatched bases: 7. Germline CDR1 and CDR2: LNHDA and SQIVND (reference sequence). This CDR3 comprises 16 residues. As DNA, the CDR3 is TGTGCCAGTAGCCAAAGACTAGCGGGGTCCACAGATACGCAGTATTTT. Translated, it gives CASSQRLAGSTDTQYF.

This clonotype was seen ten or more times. The DNA for the CDR3 is TGTGCCAGCAGTTTTAAGCGGGCCAGCACAGATACGCAGTATTTT. Its protein is CASSFKRASTDTQYF. The chain has TRBV27 and TRBJ2-3; D might be TRBD2 (6 bases). Germline loops: CDR1 MNHEY, CDR2 SMNVEV (reference sequence). V was trimmed by 3 bases and J by 0 bases, leaving 10 bases between them. CDR3 length: 15 residues.

CDR3 DNA sequence: TGTGCCAGCAGCTTAGGAGGAGCGGGAGGTAAGCAGTACTTC. It is translated as CASSLGGAGGKQYF. The chain has TRBV7-9 and TRBJ2-7; the match to TRBD2 covers 9 bases. The CDR3 covers 14 residues. The junction had 6 bases not matched to a gene; V was cut back by 1 base and J by 8 bases. Germline V CDR1 and CDR2: SEHNR, FQNEAQ (reference sequence).

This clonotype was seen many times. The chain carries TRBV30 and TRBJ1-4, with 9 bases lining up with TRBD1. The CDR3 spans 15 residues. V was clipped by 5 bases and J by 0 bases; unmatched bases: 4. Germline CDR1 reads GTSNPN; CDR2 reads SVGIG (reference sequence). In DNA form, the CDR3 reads TGTGCCTGGCGGACAGGGGCTGCAACTAATGAAAAACTGTTTTTT. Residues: CAWRTGAATNEKLFF. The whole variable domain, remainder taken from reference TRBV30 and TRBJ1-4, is SQTIHQWPATLVQPVGSPLSLECTVEGTSNPNLYWYRQAAGRGLQLLFYSVGIGQISSEVPQNLSASRPQDRQFILSSKKLLLSDSGFYLCAWRTGAATNEKLFFGSGTQLSVL.

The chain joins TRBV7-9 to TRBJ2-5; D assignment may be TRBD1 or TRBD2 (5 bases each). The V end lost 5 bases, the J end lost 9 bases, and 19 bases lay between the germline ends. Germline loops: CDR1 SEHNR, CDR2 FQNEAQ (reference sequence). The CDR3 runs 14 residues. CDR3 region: CASSLPTGAQPQYF. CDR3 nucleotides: TGTGCCAGCAGCCTCCCTACCGGGGCTCAGCCCCAGTACTTC.

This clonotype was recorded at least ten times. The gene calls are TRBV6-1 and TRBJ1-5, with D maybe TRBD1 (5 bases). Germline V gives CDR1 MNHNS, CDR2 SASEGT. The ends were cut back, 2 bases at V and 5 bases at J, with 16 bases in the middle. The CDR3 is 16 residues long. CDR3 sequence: CASSETVRVTHQPQHF. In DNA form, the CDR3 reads TGTGCCAGCAGTGAAACCGTCAGGGTAACGCATCAGCCCCAGCATTTT.

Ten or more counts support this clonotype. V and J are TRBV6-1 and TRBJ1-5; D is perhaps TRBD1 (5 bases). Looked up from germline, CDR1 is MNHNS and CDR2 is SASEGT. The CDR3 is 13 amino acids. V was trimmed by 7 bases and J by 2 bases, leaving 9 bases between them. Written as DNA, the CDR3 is TGTGCCAGCACGGGGGTTGGCAATCAGCCCCAGCATTTT. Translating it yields CASTGVGNQPQHF.

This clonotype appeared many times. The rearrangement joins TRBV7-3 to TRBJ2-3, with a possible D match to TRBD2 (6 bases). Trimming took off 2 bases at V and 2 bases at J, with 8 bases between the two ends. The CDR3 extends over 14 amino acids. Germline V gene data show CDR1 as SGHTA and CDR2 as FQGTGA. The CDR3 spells CASSLGDFTDTQYF. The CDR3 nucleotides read TGTGCCAGCAGCTTAGGGGACTTCACAGATACGCAGTATTTT.

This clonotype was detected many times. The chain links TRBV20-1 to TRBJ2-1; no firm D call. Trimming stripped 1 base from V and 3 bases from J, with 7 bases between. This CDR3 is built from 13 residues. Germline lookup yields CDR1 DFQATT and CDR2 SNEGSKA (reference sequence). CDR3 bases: TGCAGTGCTAGAGTGCAGAACTACAATGAGCAGTTCTTC. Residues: CSARVQNYNEQFF.

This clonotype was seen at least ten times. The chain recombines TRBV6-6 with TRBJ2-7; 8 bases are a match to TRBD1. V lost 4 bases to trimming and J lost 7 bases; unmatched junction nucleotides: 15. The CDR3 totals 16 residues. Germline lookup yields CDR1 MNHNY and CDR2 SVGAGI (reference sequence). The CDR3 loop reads CASSFAAGGVPGEQYF. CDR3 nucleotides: TGTGCCAGCAGTTTTGCGGCAGGGGGCGTCCCTGGGGAGCAGTACTTC.